This TCR beta chain emerged from a study of Graves' ophthalmopathy and Graves' hyperthyroidism. Study information: Over 18 months of follow-up, stable hyperthyroidism required that no ophthalmopathy appear. Overall study results and limits: For predicting ophthalmopathy progression, the model had 55% to 71% sensitivity and 72.22% specificity. Blood was where most expanded thyroid clonotypes above 0.001 frequency also turned up.

This clonotype was seen ten or more times. Its cognate antigen is unknown. This CDR3 comprises 12 residues. From germline, CDR1 is SEHNR and CDR2 FQNEAQ (reference sequence). The germline V and J ends were trimmed by 8 bases and 2 bases, with 9 bases remaining between them. The hyperthyroidism patients, aged 18 to 65, had been newly diagnosed, with under 2 months' duration. Amplification of TCR beta CDR3 regions used RNA transcripts. RT-PCR in the first round used HTBI primers; a second-round multiplex PCR followed. Via MiXCR, TCRdb re-called the multiplex PCR reads, giving one row per CDR3 protein. Of 500,000 to 600,000 distinct CDR3 sequences detected, roughly 40% appear once; the ten largest clones hold less than 4.5%.

Material: peripheral blood or thyroid tissue (not recorded which). This chain links TRBV7-9 with TRBJ2-5; D remains ambiguous. The clonotype was recovered from an adult man with Graves' hyperthyroidism. CDR3 protein: CASGQQQETQYF. The DNA for the CDR3 is TGTGCCAGCGGGCAGCAGCAAGAGACCCAGTACTTC.